The entry below gives a single TCR beta chain sequence along with its context. Its antigen is not identified. These data belong to a study of blood T cells in healthy people across ages. General observations from the study: When set beside aged donors, long-lived donors presented more naive CD4+ cells and higher diversity.

This CDR3 is built from 14 residues. V was clipped by 3 bases and J by 10 bases, with 16 bases between them. Germline V gene data show CDR1 as MDHEN and CDR2 as SYDVKM. For the second PCR, which ran for about 7 to 11 cycles, a sample-barcoded 5' primer and a J-beta primer mix were used. Each cDNA molecule was tagged by a template-switch adaptor with 12 random nucleotides. MiXCR, run by TCRdb on the 5' RACE reads, gives a single entry per CDR3 protein. Here the sample spans fewer than 2,000,000 distinct CDR3 sequences, roughly 30% being singletons. The rearrangement uses TRBV28 and TRBJ2-1; D remains unclear. The TCR was taken from a woman in her 30s in good health. The sequencing input was blood. The CDR3 DNA is TGTGCCAGCAGTTTCCTTTTGCTCGGTGGAGAGCAGTTCTTC. It codes for CASSFLLLGGEQFF.